Given below is one TCR beta chain in context. In the source study's methods: Amplification of reference gene primers was used by the study to estimate nucleated cell counts. Profiled with immunoSEQ multiplex PCR; TCRdb holds only in-frame clones, not every one. The D gene and trimming were derived from the DNA, and the V and J assignments and clone size from that table. There are 350,000 to 400,000 clones in the sample; 85% to 90% occur only once, and approximately 1% lies in the top ten. Categorization into cohorts depended on clinical history that participants reported. The sample comes from a study of blood T cell repertoires in COVID-19. The wider study: Sample material is recorded as cDNA or gDNA derived from T cells, B-cell-depleted T cells, or PBMCs.

This sequence was found in a woman in her 30s with acute COVID-19. The sample comprised PBMCs or T cells enriched from blood (not recorded which).

The CDR3 bases are TGTGCCTCATTTGAAGGGGGCGAGCAGTACTTC. Protein sequence: CASFEGGEQYF. J is TRBJ2-7 and V is TRBV2; D possibly corresponds to TRBD1 (6 bases). Germline CDR1 SNHLY, CDR2 FYNNEI. This CDR3 region has 11 residues. With 11 bases removed from V and 6 bases from J, the gap between germline ends came to 14 bases.